A single sample gave rise to the 28 T cell receptor beta chains below, sequenced in a study of PD-1 blockade in classical Hodgkin lymphoma. Each patient experienced a relapse that followed autologous stem cell transplantation, and brentuximab vedotin exposure varied. This table comes from immunoSEQ multiplex PCR, and its TCRdb copy is limited to in-frame clones, with some not included. The table has about 98,000 clones, just under 95% seen once. Source: peripheral blood mononuclear cells (PBMCs), taken at baseline. These receptors were obtained from a human donor with classical Hodgkin lymphoma.

This clone was seen only once. The chain has TRBV27 and TRBJ2-3; a weak D match, TRBD1 (6 bases). This CDR3 region has 17 residues. V lost 1 base, J lost 1 base, and 15 bases lay in between. From germline, CDR1 is MNHEY and CDR2 SMNVEV (reference sequence). CDR3 DNA sequence: TGTGCCAGCAGTTTATTTATAGTGGGACACCGCACAGATACGCAGTATTTT. Encoded protein: CASSLFIVGHRTDTQYF.

The chain employs TRBV11-2 and TRBJ2-4; TRBD1 matches at 7 bases. The CDR3 contains 18 residues. V shed 5 bases, J shed 0 bases, and the junction held 13 bases outside the gene matches. CDR1 and CDR2 (germline): SGHAT, FQNNGV. The CDR3 DNA sequence: TGTGCCAGCAGCCTAACACATGGGACAGAACTAGCCAAAAACATTCAGTACTTC. Translation: CASSLTHGTELAKNIQYF.

The chain employs TRBV2 and TRBJ2-7; D possibly corresponds to TRBD1 (6 bases). The CDR3 has 16 residues. Deletions cut 7 bases from V and 7 bases from J, with 26 bases between. The germline V gene encodes CDR1 SNHLY and CDR2 FYNNEI. The chain's CDR3 is CASMSQGHPIFREQYF. The CDR3 region has the DNA TGTGCCAGCATGAGCCAGGGACACCCCATTTTCAGGGAGCAGTACTTC.

The chain recombines TRBV7-2 with TRBJ2-7; TRBD1 might be the D (6 bases). V was clipped by 4 bases and J by 4 bases, with 11 bases between them. The V gene's germline CDR1 is SGHTA and CDR2 FQGNSA. The CDR3 extends over 13 amino acids. CDR3 protein: CASSSRTGYEQYF. In DNA, the CDR3 is TGTGCCAGCAGCTCCCGTACAGGGTACGAGCAGTACTTC.

The count of this clone is one. This same CDR3 is encoded by further DNA sequences in the sample. The chain is built from TRBV28 and TRBJ2-5, with D possibly matching TRBD1 (6 bases). This CDR3 is 12 amino acids long. Germline assignment: CDR1 MDHEN and CDR2 SYDVKM. V lost 9 bases, J lost 2 bases, and 10 bases lay in between. The DNA of the CDR3 is TGTGCCAGTCGGCAGGGGCAAGAGACCCAGTACTTC. Its translation: CASRQGQETQYF.

The chain combines TRBV5-6 with TRBJ2-1; D remains ambiguous. Germline values: CDR1 SGHDT, CDR2 YYEEEE. The CDR3 runs 14 residues. Trimming removed 4 bases from V and 7 bases from J, with 15 bases in between. The DNA of the CDR3 is TGTGCCAGCAGCGCGTCAGTCGGAGTTAATGAGCAGTTCTTC. It specifies CASSASVGVNEQFF.

The V gene is TRBV27, the J gene TRBJ2-1; weak D call: TRBD2 (6 bases). Per the germline V gene, CDR1 is MNHEY and CDR2 is SMNVEV (reference sequence). The CDR3 contains 17 residues. Trimming cost V 2 bases and J 3 bases, with 17 bases left between them. CDR3 in amino acids: CASSLTLREWLYNEQFF. In nucleotides, the CDR3 is TGTGCCAGCAGTTTAACCCTACGGGAGTGGCTCTACAATGAGCAGTTCTTC.

The V gene is TRBV6-5, the J gene TRBJ1-2; weak D call: TRBD1 (5 bases). The CDR3 is 13 residues long. Trimming removed 2 bases at V and 8 bases at J, with 12 bases between. The germline CDR1 and CDR2 sequences are MNHEY and SVGAGI. CDR3 loop: CASSYDGAQGYTF. In nucleotides, the CDR3 is TGTGCCAGCAGTTACGATGGGGCGCAGGGCTACACCTTC.

The V call is TRBV7-2, the J call TRBJ1-1; perhaps TRBD1 as D (6 bases). CDR1 and CDR2 (germline): SGHTA, FQGNSA. The CDR3 is made up of 14 amino acids. The V end was cut by 5 bases, the J end by 4 bases, with 14 bases between. In nucleotides, the CDR3 is TGTGCCAGCAGCCCGGGAAGGGGGAGCACTGAAGCTTTCTTT. Encoded protein: CASSPGRGSTEAFF.

This rearrangement joins TRBV19 to TRBJ2-7, with D perhaps matching TRBD2 (6 bases). CDR1 LNHDA and CDR2 SQIVND come from the germline V gene (reference sequence). The ends were cut back, 5 bases at V and 2 bases at J, with 13 bases in the middle. The CDR3 contains 14 residues. The CDR3 loop is CASSRSGEPYEQYF. CDR3 nucleotide sequence: TGTGCCAGTAGTCGCTCGGGGGAGCCCTACGAGCAGTACTTC.

This chain links TRBV2 with TRBJ2-7; a weak D match, TRBD1 (6 bases). This CDR3 comprises 12 residues. V was pared by 7 bases and J by 4 bases, with 11 bases between. Per germline, CDR1 SNHLY and CDR2 FYNNEI. In nucleotides, the CDR3 is TGTGCCAGCAAGGGGACACCTTACGAGCAGTACTTC. Its protein product is CASKGTPYEQYF.

The table lists this clone with a count of one. The chain has TRBV10-1 and TRBJ2-7; 11 bases match TRBD1. The J segment lost 6 bases and the V segment lost 6 bases, leaving 10 bases of the junction unmatched. From germline, CDR1 is WNHNN and CDR2 SYGVQD (reference sequence). The CDR3 has 15 amino acids. For the CDR3, the DNA is TGCGCCAGCAGCGCCGGGACAGGGGGTCTATCCGAGCAGTACTTC. This encodes CASSAGTGGLSEQYF.

The genes are TRBV4-1 and TRBJ2-7; D possibly corresponds to TRBD2 (6 bases). The V and J ends lost 6 bases and 3 bases respectively, with 24 bases between them. Germline V CDR1 and CDR2: MGHRA, YSYEKL. This CDR3 is built from 17 residues. DNA of the CDR3: TGCGCCAGCAGTGCAAACGCCCTAGGGATTAGCGGCTACGAGCAGTACTTC. It yields the protein CASSANALGISGYEQYF.

The chain combines TRBV6-6 with TRBJ2-2; no firm D call. Trimming cost V 4 bases and J 1 base, with 10 bases left between them. The length of the CDR3 is 15 residues. Germline V gene data show CDR1 as MNHNY and CDR2 as SVGAGI (reference sequence). CDR3 sequence reads: CASSLGGGNTGELFF. In nucleotides, the CDR3 is TGTGCCAGCAGTTTGGGCGGCGGGAACACCGGGGAGCTGTTTTTT.

CDR3 bases: TGTGCCAGCAGGCCCGCCGACAGGGGGAACACTGAAGCTTTCTTT. As protein: CASRPADRGNTEAFF. The chain recombines TRBV28 with TRBJ1-1; the match to TRBD1 covers 8 bases. The CDR3 loop spans 15 amino acids. Germline loops: CDR1 MDHEN, CDR2 SYDVKM. Trimming at V came to 6 bases and at J to 1 base, leaving 7 bases not matched to a gene. Full variable domain (rest looked up from reference TRBV28 and TRBJ1-1): DVKVTQSSRYLVKRTGEKVFLECVQDMDHENMFWYRQDPGLGLRLIYFSYDVKMKEKGDIPEGYSVSREKKERFSLILESASTNQTSMYLCASRPADRGNTEAFFGQGTRLTVV.

The chain employs TRBV9 and TRBJ1-1; the D gene is possibly TRBD1 (6 bases). This CDR3 has 13 amino acids. Trimming stripped 0 bases from V and 4 bases from J, with 7 bases between. Germline loops: CDR1 SGDLS, CDR2 YYNGEE. In DNA, the CDR3 is TGTGCCAGCAGCGTAGACAGGGCCACTGAAGCTTTCTTT. It encodes CASSVDRATEAFF.

The chain combines TRBV7-3 with TRBJ1-2, with 9 positions matching TRBD1. The length of the CDR3 is 15 residues. Germline V gene lookup returns CDR1 SGHTA and CDR2 FQGTGA. J lost 3 bases, V lost 6 bases, and 8 bases had no gene match. The CDR3 here is CASSHGDREDYGYTF. DNA for the CDR3: TGTGCCAGCAGTCACGGGGACAGGGAGGACTATGGCTACACCTTC.

J is TRBJ1-1 and V is TRBV11-3; D is unresolved. CDR3 length: 13 residues. Germline V gives CDR1 SGHNT, CDR2 YENEEA. V lost 5 bases to trimming and J lost 0 bases, with 7 bases between them. CDR3 nucleotides: TGTGCCAGCAGCCCGACGATGAACACTGAAGCTTTCTTT. Protein product: CASSPTMNTEAFF.

The chain recombines TRBV27 with TRBJ1-2, with D hard to call. The germline V gene encodes CDR1 MNHEY and CDR2 SMNVEV (reference sequence). Trimming stripped 1 base from V and 0 bases from J, with 6 bases between. The CDR3 runs to 14 residues. Written as DNA, the CDR3 is TGTGCCAGCAGTTTATTCGGGTCTAACTATGGCTACACCTTC. This sequence encodes CASSLFGSNYGYTF.

The genes are TRBV7-2 and TRBJ2-7; 14 bases are shared with TRBD2. The CDR3 runs 14 residues. Trimming at V came to 1 base and at J to 12 bases, leaving 5 bases not matched to a gene. Germline V gene lookup returns CDR1 SGHTA and CDR2 FQGNSA. The CDR3 region is CASSLGGLAGVSYF. In DNA, the CDR3 is TGTGCCAGCAGCTTAGGGGGACTAGCGGGAGTCTCGTACTTC.

This sequence joins TRBV27 and TRBJ2-7; TRBD1 aligns across 7 bases. The CDR3 sequence is 15 residues long. Germline CDR1 and CDR2: MNHEY and SMNVEV (reference sequence). J was trimmed by 4 bases and V by 7 bases; bases with no gene match: 13. The CDR3 nucleotides are TGTGCCAGCACCAATTTCCGGGACAGACCTTACGAGCAGTACTTC. It specifies CASTNFRDRPYEQYF.

The chain has TRBV7-8 and TRBJ2-7; possible D gene TRBD2, 5 bases. There are 12 residues in the CDR3. V was pared by 7 bases and J by 6 bases, with 13 bases between. From germline, CDR1 is SGHVS and CDR2 FQNEAQ. The CDR3 loop is CASNPDAGEQYF. The CDR3 DNA reads as TGTGCCAGCAACCCGGACGCGGGCGAGCAGTACTTC. Full variable domain (missing parts from reference TRBV7-8 and TRBJ2-7): GAGVSQSPRYKVAKRGQDVALRCDPISGHVSLFWYQQALGQGPEFLTYFQNEAQLDKSGLPSDRFFAERPEGSVSTLKIQRTQQEDSAVYLCASNPDAGEQYFGPGTRLTVT.

DNA for the CDR3: TGCGCCAGCAAAGCGGGACTGGCGAGTGAAAAACTGTTTTTT. It is translated as CASKAGLASEKLFF. This rearrangement joins TRBV10-2 to TRBJ1-4, with a weak D call TRBD1 (5 bases). The V end was cut by 7 bases, the J end by 7 bases, with 16 bases between. This CDR3 comprises 14 residues. Germline assignment: CDR1 WSHSY and CDR2 SAAADI.

V and J are TRBV27 and TRBJ1-5; D unresolved. The CDR3 covers 14 residues. Trimming took off 6 bases at V and 0 bases at J, with 9 bases between the two ends. Germline V gene data show CDR1 as MNHEY and CDR2 as SMNVEV (reference sequence). The CDR3 DNA reads TGTGCCAGCAGGTCTAGTCATAGCAATCAGCCCCAGCATTTT. Encoded protein: CASRSSHSNQPQHF.

The V call is TRBV15, the J call TRBJ2-1; possible D gene TRBD2, 6 bases. With 5 bases removed from V and 4 bases from J, the gap between germline ends came to 9 bases. In germline, CDR1 is LNHNV, CDR2 YYDKDF (reference sequence). There are 13 residues in the CDR3. For the CDR3, the DNA is TGTGCCACCAGCCGGACTACTTACAATGAGCAGTTCTTC. Protein sequence: CATSRTTYNEQFF.

J is TRBJ1-5 and V is TRBV19; D gene uncertain. Trimming removed 3 bases from V and 8 bases from J, with 5 bases in between. In germline, CDR1 is LNHDA, CDR2 SQIVND (reference sequence). The CDR3 is 11 residues long. The CDR3 DNA sequence: TGTGCCAGTAGTATTGGAGAGCCCCAGCATTTT. Translated, it gives CASSIGEPQHF.

The chain joins TRBV7-9 to TRBJ1-2, with TRBD1 matching 7 bases. The V gene end was trimmed by 5 bases and the J gene end by 2 bases; junction bases not matched to a gene: 2. Germline V gives CDR1 SEHNR, CDR2 FQNEAQ (reference sequence). CDR3 length equals 13 residues. The CDR3 DNA reads as TGTGCCAGCAGCCAGACAGGGAACTATGGCTACACCTTC. Amino acid sequence: CASSQTGNYGYTF.

The chain uses TRBV5-1 and TRBJ1-4; D is undetermined. This CDR3 spans 13 amino acids. CDR1 and CDR2 (germline): SGHRS, YFSETQ. V was cut by 4 bases and J by 3 bases, with 7 bases left in between. CDR3 in amino acids: CASSVDANEKLFF. In DNA, the CDR3 is TGCGCCAGCAGCGTGGATGCTAATGAAAAACTGTTTTTT.